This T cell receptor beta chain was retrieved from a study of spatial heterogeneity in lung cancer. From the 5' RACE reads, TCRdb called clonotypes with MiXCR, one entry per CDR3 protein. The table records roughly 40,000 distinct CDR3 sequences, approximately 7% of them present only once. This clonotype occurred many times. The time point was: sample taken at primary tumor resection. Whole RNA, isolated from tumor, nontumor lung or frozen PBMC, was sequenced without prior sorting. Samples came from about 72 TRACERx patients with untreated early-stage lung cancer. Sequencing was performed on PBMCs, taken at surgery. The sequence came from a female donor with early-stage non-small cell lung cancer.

The CDR3 sequence: CASSGTRGTDTQYF. CDR3 sequence (DNA): TGCGCCAGCTCAGGGACTAGAGGCACAGATACGCAGTATTTT. V gene TRBV5-1 combines with J gene TRBJ2-3; 8 nucleotides line up with TRBD2. Germline V CDR1 and CDR2: SGHRS, YFSETQ. V lost 7 bases, J lost 1 base, and 5 bases stayed unmatched. This CDR3 is 14 amino acids long. The variable domain in full, completed from reference TRBV5-1 and TRBJ2-3, reads KAGVTQTPRYLIKTRGQQVTLSCSPISGHRSVSWYQQTPGQGLQFLFEYFSETQRNKGNFPGRFSGRQFSNSRSEMNVSTLELGDSALYLCASSGTRGTDTQYFGPGTRLTVL.